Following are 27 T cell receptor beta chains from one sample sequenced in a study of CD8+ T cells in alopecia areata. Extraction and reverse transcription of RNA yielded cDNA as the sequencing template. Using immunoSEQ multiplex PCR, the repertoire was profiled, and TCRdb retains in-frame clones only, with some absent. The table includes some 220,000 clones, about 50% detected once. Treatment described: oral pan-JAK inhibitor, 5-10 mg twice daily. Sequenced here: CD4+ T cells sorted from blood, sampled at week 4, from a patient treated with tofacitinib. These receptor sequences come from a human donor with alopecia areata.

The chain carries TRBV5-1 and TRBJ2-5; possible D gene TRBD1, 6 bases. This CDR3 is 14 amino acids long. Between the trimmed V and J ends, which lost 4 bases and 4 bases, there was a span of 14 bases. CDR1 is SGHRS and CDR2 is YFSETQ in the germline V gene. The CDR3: CASSKGTSGETQYF. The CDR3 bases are TGCGCCAGCAGCAAAGGGACATCCGGAGAGACCCAGTACTTC. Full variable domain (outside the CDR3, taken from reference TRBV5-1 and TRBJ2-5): KAGVTQTPRYLIKTRGQQVTLSCSPISGHRSVSWYQQTPGQGLQFLFEYFSETQRNKGNFPGRFSGRQFSNSRSEMNVSTLELGDSALYLCASSKGTSGETQYFGPGTRLLVL.

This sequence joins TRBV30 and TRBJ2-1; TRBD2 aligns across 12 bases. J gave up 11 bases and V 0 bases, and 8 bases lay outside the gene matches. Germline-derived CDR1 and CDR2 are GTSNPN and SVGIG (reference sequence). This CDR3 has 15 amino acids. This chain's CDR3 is CAWSVIRTSGDQQFF. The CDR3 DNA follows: TGTGCCTGGAGTGTCATTAGGACTAGCGGGGATCAGCAGTTCTTC.

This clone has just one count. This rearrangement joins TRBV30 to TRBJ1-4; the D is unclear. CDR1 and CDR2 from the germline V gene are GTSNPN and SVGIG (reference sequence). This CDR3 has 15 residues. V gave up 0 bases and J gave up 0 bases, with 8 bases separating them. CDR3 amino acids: CAWSVLGTTNEKLFF. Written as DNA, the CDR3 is TGTGCCTGGAGTGTACTAGGGACAACTAATGAAAAACTGTTTTTT.

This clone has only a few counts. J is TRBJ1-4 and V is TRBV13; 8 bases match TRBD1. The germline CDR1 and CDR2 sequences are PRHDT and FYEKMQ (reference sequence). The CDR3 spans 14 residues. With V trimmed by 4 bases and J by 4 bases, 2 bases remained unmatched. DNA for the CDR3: TGTGCCAGCAGCTGGGGACAGGTTAATGAAAAACTGTTTTTT. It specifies CASSWGQVNEKLFF.

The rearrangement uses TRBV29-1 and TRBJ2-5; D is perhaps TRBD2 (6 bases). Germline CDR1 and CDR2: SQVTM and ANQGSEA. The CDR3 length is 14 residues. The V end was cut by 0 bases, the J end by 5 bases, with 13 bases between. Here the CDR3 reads CSVEDRVEGETQYF. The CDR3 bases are TGCAGCGTTGAAGATCGCGTGGAGGGGGAGACCCAGTACTTC.

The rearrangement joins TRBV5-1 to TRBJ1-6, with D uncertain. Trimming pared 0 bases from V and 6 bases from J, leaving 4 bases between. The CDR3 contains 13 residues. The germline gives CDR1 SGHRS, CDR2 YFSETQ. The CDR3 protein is CASSLDGNSPLHF. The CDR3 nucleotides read TGCGCCAGCAGCTTGGACGGTAATTCACCCCTCCACTTT.

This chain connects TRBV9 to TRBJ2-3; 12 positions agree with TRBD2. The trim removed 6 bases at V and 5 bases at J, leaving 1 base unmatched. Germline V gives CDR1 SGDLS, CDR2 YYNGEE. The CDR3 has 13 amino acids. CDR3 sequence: CASTSGGEDTQYF. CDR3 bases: TGTGCCAGCACTAGCGGGGGGGAAGATACGCAGTATTTT.

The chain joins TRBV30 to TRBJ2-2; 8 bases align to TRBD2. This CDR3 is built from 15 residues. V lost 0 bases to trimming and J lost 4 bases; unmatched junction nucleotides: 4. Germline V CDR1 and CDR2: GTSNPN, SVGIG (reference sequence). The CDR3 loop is CAWSVSGGATGELFF. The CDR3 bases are TGTGCCTGGAGTGTCAGCGGGGGAGCCACCGGGGAGCTGTTTTTT.

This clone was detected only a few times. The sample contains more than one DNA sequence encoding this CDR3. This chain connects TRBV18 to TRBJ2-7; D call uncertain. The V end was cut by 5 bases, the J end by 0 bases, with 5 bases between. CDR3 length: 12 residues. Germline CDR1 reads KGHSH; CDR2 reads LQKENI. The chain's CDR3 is CASSSSSYEQYF. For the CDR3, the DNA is TGTGCCAGCTCAAGTAGCTCCTACGAGCAGTACTTC.

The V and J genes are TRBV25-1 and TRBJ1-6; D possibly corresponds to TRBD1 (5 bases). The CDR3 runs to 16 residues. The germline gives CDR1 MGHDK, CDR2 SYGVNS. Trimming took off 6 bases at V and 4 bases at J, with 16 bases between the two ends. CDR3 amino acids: CASSPAGTTYNSPLHF. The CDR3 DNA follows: TGTGCCAGCAGCCCGGCCGGGACTACTTATAATTCACCCCTCCACTTT.

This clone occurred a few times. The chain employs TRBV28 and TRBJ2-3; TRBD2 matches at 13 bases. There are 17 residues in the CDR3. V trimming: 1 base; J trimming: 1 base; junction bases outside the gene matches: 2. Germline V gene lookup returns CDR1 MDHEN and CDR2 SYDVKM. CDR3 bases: TGTGCCAGCAGTTTATTAGGGACTAGCGGGGGCACAGATACGCAGTATTTT. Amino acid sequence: CASSLLGTSGGTDTQYF.

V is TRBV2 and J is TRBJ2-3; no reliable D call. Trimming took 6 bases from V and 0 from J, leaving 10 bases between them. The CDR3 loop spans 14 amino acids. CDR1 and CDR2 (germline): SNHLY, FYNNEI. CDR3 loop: CASSKDRSTDTQYF. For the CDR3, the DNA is TGTGCCAGCAGCAAAGACCGAAGCACAGATACGCAGTATTTT. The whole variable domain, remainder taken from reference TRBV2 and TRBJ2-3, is EPEVTQTPSHQVTQMGQEVILRCVPISNHLYFYWYRQILGQKVEFLVSFYNNEISEKSEIFDDQFSVERPDGSNFTLKIRSTKLEDSAMYFCASSKDRSTDTQYFGPGTRLTVL.

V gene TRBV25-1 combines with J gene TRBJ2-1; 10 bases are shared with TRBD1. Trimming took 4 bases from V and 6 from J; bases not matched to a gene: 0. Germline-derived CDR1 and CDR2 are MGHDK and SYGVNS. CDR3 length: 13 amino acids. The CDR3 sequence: CASSGTGGNEQFF. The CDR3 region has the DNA TGTGCCAGCAGTGGGACAGGGGGCAATGAGCAGTTCTTC.

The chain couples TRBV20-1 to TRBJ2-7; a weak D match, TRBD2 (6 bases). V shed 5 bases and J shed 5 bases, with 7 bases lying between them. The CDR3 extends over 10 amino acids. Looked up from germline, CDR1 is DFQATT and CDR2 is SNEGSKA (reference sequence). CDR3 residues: CSAWGDEQYF. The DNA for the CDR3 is TGCAGTGCTTGGGGGGACGAGCAGTACTTC.

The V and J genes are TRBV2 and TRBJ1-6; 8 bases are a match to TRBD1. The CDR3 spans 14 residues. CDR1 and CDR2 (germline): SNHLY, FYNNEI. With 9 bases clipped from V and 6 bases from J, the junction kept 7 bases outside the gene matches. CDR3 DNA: TGTGCCAGACGACTCGGACAGGGTAATTCACCCCTCCACTTT. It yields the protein CARRLGQGNSPLHF. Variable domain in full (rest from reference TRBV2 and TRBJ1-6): EPEVTQTPSHQVTQMGQEVILRCVPISNHLYFYWYRQILGQKVEFLVSFYNNEISEKSEIFDDQFSVERPDGSNFTLKIRSTKLEDSAMYFCARRLGQGNSPLHFGNGTRLTVT.

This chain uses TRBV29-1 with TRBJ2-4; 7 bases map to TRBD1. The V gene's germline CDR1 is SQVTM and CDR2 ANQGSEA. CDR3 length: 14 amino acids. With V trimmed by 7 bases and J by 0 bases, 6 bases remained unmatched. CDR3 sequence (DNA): TGCAGCGCAGGGGGTACGGAAGCCAAAAACATTCAGTACTTC. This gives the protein CSAGGTEAKNIQYF.

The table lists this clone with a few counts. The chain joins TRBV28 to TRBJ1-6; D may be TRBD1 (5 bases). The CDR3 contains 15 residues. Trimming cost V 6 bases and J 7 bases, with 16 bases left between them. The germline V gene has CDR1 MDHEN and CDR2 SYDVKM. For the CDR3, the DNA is TGTGCCAGCAGCCTCTGGGGAGGGGAAAATTCACCCCTCCACTTT. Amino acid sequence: CASSLWGGENSPLHF.

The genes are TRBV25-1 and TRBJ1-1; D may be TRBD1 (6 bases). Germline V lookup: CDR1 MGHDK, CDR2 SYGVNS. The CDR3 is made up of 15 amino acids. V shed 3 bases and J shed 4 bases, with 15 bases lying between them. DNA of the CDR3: TGTGCCAGCAGTGACAAAAACAGGGTAGGCACTGAAGCTTTCTTT. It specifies CASSDKNRVGTEAFF.

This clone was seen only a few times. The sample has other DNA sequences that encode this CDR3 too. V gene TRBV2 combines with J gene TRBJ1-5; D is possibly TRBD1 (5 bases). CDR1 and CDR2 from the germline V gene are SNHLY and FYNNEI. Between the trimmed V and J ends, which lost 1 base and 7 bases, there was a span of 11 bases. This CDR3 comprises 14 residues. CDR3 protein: CASSEGQGGQPQHF. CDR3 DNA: TGTGCCAGCAGTGAAGGGCAGGGAGGGCAGCCCCAGCATTTT.

CDR3 loop: CAMRTGREDGYTF. The CDR3 DNA reads as TGTGCCATGCGGACAGGGAGGGAAGATGGCTACACCTTC. V and J are TRBV10-3 and TRBJ1-2; 8 positions agree with TRBD1. J gave up 6 bases and V 9 bases, and 9 bases lay outside the gene matches. CDR3 length equals 13 residues. Germline V gives CDR1 ENHRY, CDR2 SYGVKD.

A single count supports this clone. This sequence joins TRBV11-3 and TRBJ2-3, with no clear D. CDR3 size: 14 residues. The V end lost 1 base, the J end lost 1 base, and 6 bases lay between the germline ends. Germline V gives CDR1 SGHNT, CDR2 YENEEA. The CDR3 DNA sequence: TGTGCCAGCAGCTTAGCTGGGGGCACAGATACGCAGTATTTT. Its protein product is CASSLAGGTDTQYF.

CDR3 in DNA: TGCGCCAGCAGCTTCAACCCGCCCAGGGGCGCCGGGGAGCTGTTTTTT. It is translated as CASSFNPPRGAGELFF. V is TRBV5-1 and J is TRBJ2-2; a possible D gene is TRBD1 (6 bases). Trimming shortened V by 2 bases and J by 6 bases, and 17 bases separated the two germline ends. The CDR3 has 16 residues. Germline V lookup: CDR1 SGHRS, CDR2 YFSETQ.

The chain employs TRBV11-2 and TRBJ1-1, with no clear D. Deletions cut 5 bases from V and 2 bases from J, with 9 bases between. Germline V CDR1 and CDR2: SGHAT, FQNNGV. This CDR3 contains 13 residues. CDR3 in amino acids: CASSRTQNTEAFF. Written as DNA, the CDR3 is TGTGCCAGCAGCCGAACGCAAAACACTGAAGCTTTCTTT.

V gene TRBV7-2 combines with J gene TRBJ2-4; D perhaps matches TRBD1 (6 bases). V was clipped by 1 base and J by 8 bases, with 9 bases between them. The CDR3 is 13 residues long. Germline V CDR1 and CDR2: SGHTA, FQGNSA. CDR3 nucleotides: TGTGCCAGCAGCTTAGTGGCAGGGGACATTCAGTACTTC. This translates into CASSLVAGDIQYF. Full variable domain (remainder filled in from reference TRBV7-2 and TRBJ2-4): GAGVSQSPSNKVTEKGKDVELRCDPISGHTALYWYRQSLGQGLEFLIYFQGNSAPDKSGLPSDRFSAERTGGSVSTLTIQRTQQEDSAVYLCASSLVAGDIQYFGAGTRLSVL.

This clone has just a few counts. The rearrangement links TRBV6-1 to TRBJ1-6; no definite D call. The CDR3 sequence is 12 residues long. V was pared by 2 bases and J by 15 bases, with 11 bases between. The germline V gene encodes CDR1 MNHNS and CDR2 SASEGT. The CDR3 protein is CASSEPILGLHF. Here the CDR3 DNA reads TGTGCCAGCAGTGAACCAATTTTGGGCCTCCACTTT.

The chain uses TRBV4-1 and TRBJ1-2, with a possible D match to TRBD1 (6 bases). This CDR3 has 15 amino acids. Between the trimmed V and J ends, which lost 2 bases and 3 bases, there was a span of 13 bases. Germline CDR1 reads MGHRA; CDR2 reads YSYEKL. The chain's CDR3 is CASSQPTGLYYGYTF. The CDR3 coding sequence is TGCGCCAGCAGCCAACCCACAGGGCTCTACTATGGCTACACCTTC.

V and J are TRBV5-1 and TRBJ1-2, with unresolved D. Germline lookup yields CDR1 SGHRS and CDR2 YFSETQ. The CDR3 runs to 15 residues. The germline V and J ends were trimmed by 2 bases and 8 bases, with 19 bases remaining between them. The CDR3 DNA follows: TGCGCCAGCAGCTTCGGAACACCTGCAACGGAGGGCTACACCTTC. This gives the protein CASSFGTPATEGYTF. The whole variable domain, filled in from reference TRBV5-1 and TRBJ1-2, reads KAGVTQTPRYLIKTRGQQVTLSCSPISGHRSVSWYQQTPGQGLQFLFEYFSETQRNKGNFPGRFSGRQFSNSRSEMNVSTLELGDSALYLCASSFGTPATEGYTFGSGTRLTVV.